The following is a T cell receptor beta chain sequence with its context. Its antigen remains unidentified. No base qualities exist here, and no much larger clone lies one base off it. Sequencing of TCRB CDR3 was done on genomic DNA with the immunoSEQ assay. As for the original processing: Only a few patient CD8+ clones larger than 1% matched published virus-specific TCRB sequences when compared against them. Nothing other than productive TCRB rearrangements was included in the analyses. Defining a clone by its unique TCRB CDR3 sequence, the study calculated clonality as a productive clonality index derived from Shannon entropy. To calculate repertoire overlap between two samples, the template counts of each clone were considered relative to each sample's total templates. V-gene usage measured by flow cytometry correlated with TCRB sequencing V-gene usage, with a Spearman r of about 0.61. The table was pulled from immuneACCESS by TCRdb, which kept in-frame rearrangements only. Such tables lose some clones; where checked, under half of the loss comes from unresolved V genes, and the rest has no known cause. D and trimming were read from the DNA, whereas the V and J calls and clone size are those reported in that table. In this sample the table shows 20,000 or so clones, 75% to 90% of which occur a single time. Around 7% of the sample rests with the top ten.

On an AutoMACS, CD4+ and CD8+ cells were isolated via positive magnetic bead selection, and their purity was verified by flow cytometry. Clonal expansions were first screened by flow cytometry with a TCR V beta antibody panel, then characterized by TCRB deep sequencing of sorted CD8+ fractions. Isolation of peripheral blood mononuclear cells was done through Ficoll-Paque PLUS density gradient separation. Using Nucleospin Tissue or Tissue XS kits, DNA was extracted from CD4-enriched, CD8-enriched or PBMC samples, with quantification by a Qubit 2.0 fluorometer. This sample is drawn from a study of somatic mutations in cytotoxic T cells in rheumatoid arthritis (dated by TCRdb to 2017 to 2019). In the study overall: Patient peripheral blood (30 ml EDTA) was drawn right after diagnosis and before any treatment started. Some V beta antibody-stained T-cell populations were flow-sorted on a FACSAria II or Sony SH800 at nearly 100% purity, and sorted V beta1+ cells also underwent TCRB sequencing. The study asked whether expanded CD8+ T-cell clones in newly diagnosed, untreated rheumatoid arthritis carry somatic mutations, and used TCRB deep sequencing to characterize clonality. A total of 55 to 75 rheumatoid arthritis patients and over 15 healthy controls underwent TCRB deep sequencing. Median age was essentially the same in the patient group and the control group.

Broader findings and caveats from the paper: The slight TRBV07 underrepresentation in patients was not adjusted for multiple comparisons. The largest CD8+ clone made up more than 20% of CD8+ cells in about an eighth of the roughly 65 patients, and blood and synovial fluid shared several identical CD8+ TCRB sequences. Rheumatoid arthritis patients and age-matched healthy controls did not significantly differ in CD8+ T-cell clonality. Viral specificity could not be ruled out by absence from virus-specific databases, and the antigen targets of the expanded CD8+ clones remained unknown. An increase of CD8+ clonality with age was seen in patients (Spearman r ~ 0.45) but not in healthy controls.

From the germline V gene, CDR1 is SGHDT and CDR2 is YYEEEE. There are 14 amino acids in the CDR3, from cysteine to phenylalanine inclusive. This entry keeps only the CDR3 DNA: 42 bases, framed from base 1. Germline trimming amounts to 4 bases on V and 3 bases on J, with 7 as the count of junction bases outside the gene matches. This TCR was sampled from a woman in her thirties or forties with rheumatoid arthritis. The sample consisted of CD8+ T cells sorted from blood. The sequence is built from TRBV5-6 and TRBJ2-7, and TRBD1 aligns with 7 junction nucleotides. The CDR3 region: CASSRRQGYYEQYF. The sequenced DNA is TGTGCCAGCAGCCGTCGACAGGGCTACTACGAGCAGTACTTC.